The 22 T cell receptor beta chains given below trace back to one sample, sequenced in a study of T cells of healthy individuals. TCRdb reanalysed the 5' RACE reads using MiXCR and keeps one entry per CDR3 protein. The sample lists some 82,000 distinct CDR3 sequences, approximately 4.8% occurring once. These receptors were collected from a female donor in good health.

This clonotype was detected many times. The chain combines TRBV6-2 or TRBV6-3 with TRBJ2-3, with a possible D match to TRBD1 (6 bases). The germline V gene has CDR1 MNHEY and CDR2 SVGEGT. The V end was cut by 2 bases, the J end by 5 bases, with 17 bases between. The CDR3 runs to 16 residues. The CDR3 sequence: CASSYPTWGHRDTQYF. In DNA, the CDR3 is TGTGCCAGCAGTTACCCGACATGGGGACACAGAGATACGCAGTATTTT.

This clonotype was detected only a few times. CDR3 coding DNA: TGTGCCAGCCGTTCGAGCATCGGGGCTAGCGGGACAGATACGCAGTATTTT. This translates into CASRSSIGASGTDTQYF. This sequence joins TRBV4-2 and TRBJ2-3; 8 bases line up with TRBD2. Losses at the gene ends were 8 bases for V and 3 bases for J; bases not matched to a gene: 16. Germline V lookup: CDR1 LGHNA, CDR2 YNFKEQ. This CDR3 has 17 amino acids.

At least ten counts were recorded for this clonotype. The gene calls are TRBV7-2 and TRBJ1-4; D gene ambiguous. CDR1 is SGHTA and CDR2 is FQGNSA in the germline V gene. Trimming left V 5 bases short and J 10 bases short, with 11 bases between. This CDR3 region has 12 residues. CDR3 coding DNA: TGTGCCAGCAGCCCCCCGGAGGGAAAACTGTTTTTT. It translates to CASSPPEGKLFF.

This clonotype was seen at least ten times. The chain uses TRBV28 and TRBJ2-6, with 8 positions matching TRBD2. The CDR3 sequence is 17 residues long. The germline V gene encodes CDR1 MDHEN and CDR2 SYDVKM. The J segment lost 0 bases and the V segment lost 7 bases, leaving 8 bases of the junction unmatched. For the CDR3, the DNA is TGTGCCAGCATGTCGGGGGGGGCTAGCTCTGGGGCCAACGTCCTGACTTTC. Its translation is CASMSGGASSGANVLTF. Together with reference TRBV28 and TRBJ2-6, the CDR3 gives the full variable domain: DVKVTQSSRYLVKRTGEKVFLECVQDMDHENMFWYRQDPGLGLRLIYFSYDVKMKEKGDIPEGYSVSREKKERFSLILESASTNQTSMYLCASMSGGASSGANVLTFGAGSRLTVL.

The chain recombines TRBV20-1 with TRBJ2-3; 8 bases agree with TRBD2. The CDR3 loop spans 17 amino acids. Losses at the gene ends were 3 bases for V and 4 bases for J; bases not matched to a gene: 15. Germline V gene data show CDR1 as DFQATT and CDR2 as SNEGSKA (reference sequence). Here the CDR3 reads CSARLGASGSRADTQYF. As DNA, the CDR3 is TGCAGTGCTAGGTTGGGTGCCAGCGGGAGTAGGGCAGATACGCAGTATTTT.

This chain joins TRBV9 and TRBJ1-4; D is ambiguous. The CDR3 covers 13 residues. V lost 0 bases, J lost 8 bases, and 8 bases lay in between. The germline CDR1 and CDR2 sequences are SGDLS and YYNGEE. In nucleotides, the CDR3 is TGTGCCAGCAGCGTAGGAACAGCCGAAAAACTGTTTTTT. The encoded protein is CASSVGTAEKLFF.

The chain couples TRBV4-3 to TRBJ2-2; D is uncertain. CDR3 length: 14 residues. V lost 1 base and J 3 bases, leaving 6 bases between the germline ends. Per germline, CDR1 LGHNA and CDR2 YSLEER. CDR3 bases: TGCGCCAGCAGCCAAGGGGTTGACACCGGGGAGCTGTTTTTT. This codes for CASSQGVDTGELFF.

This clonotype was detected a few times. The gene calls are TRBV4-1 and TRBJ1-5; D gene ambiguous. The CDR3 is made up of 16 amino acids. CDR1 MGHRA and CDR2 YSYEKL come from the germline V gene. The V end lost 4 bases, the J end lost 0 bases, and 13 bases lay between the germline ends. The CDR3 sequence: CASSRSFAASNQPQHF. CDR3 nucleotide sequence: TGCGCCAGCAGCCGATCTTTTGCAGCTAGCAATCAGCCCCAGCATTTT.

The table lists this clonotype with many counts. This chain joins TRBV29-1 and TRBJ1-2, with unresolved D. V was clipped by 5 bases and J by 4 bases, with 8 bases between them. Germline-derived CDR1 and CDR2 are SQVTM and ANQGSEA. The CDR3 runs to 11 residues. The CDR3 nucleotides read TGCAGCGTTTACAGCTCCTATGGCTACACCTTC. The encoded protein is CSVYSSYGYTF.

This clonotype was seen at least ten times. This chain links TRBV7-9 with TRBJ2-1; 15 bases align to TRBD2. In germline, CDR1 is SEHNR, CDR2 FQNEAQ (reference sequence). J was trimmed by 9 bases and V by 5 bases; bases with no gene match: 8. The CDR3 has 16 amino acids. This chain's CDR3 is CASSIGTSGRFSEQFF. In DNA form, the CDR3 reads TGTGCCAGCAGCATAGGGACTAGCGGGAGGTTTAGTGAGCAGTTCTTC. Full variable domain (rest looked up from reference TRBV7-9 and TRBJ2-1): DTGVSQNPRHKITKRGQNVTFRCDPISEHNRLYWYRQTLGQGPEFLTYFQNEAQLEKSRLLSDRFSAERPKGSFSTLEIQRTEQGDSAMYLCASSIGTSGRFSEQFFGPGTRLTVL.

This clonotype came up many times. This chain uses TRBV7-3 with TRBJ1-2; D might be TRBD1 (6 bases). Germline V lookup: CDR1 SGHTA, CDR2 FQGTGA. This CDR3 region has 13 residues. V shed 5 bases and J shed 4 bases, with 11 bases lying between them. CDR3 residues: CASSPGQLYGYTF. For the CDR3, the DNA is TGTGCCAGCAGCCCTGGACAGCTCTATGGCTACACCTTC.

The table lists this clonotype with many counts. The V call is TRBV4-2, the J call TRBJ2-4, with 14 bases matching TRBD2. From germline, CDR1 is LGHNA and CDR2 YNFKEQ. Trimming at V came to 3 bases and at J to 9 bases, leaving 4 bases not matched to a gene. The CDR3 has 15 residues. The CDR3 loop is CASSQGLAGDSIQYF. The CDR3 DNA reads as TGTGCCAGCAGCCAGGGACTAGCGGGAGATAGCATTCAGTACTTC.

This clonotype was counted ten times or more. The CDR3 region is CASSYSNRGPRGAFF. CDR3 bases: TGTGCCAGCAGTTACTCGAACAGGGGTCCTCGTGGGGCTTTCTTT. The V gene is TRBV6-5, the J gene TRBJ1-1; 7 bases align to TRBD1. The germline V gene encodes CDR1 MNHEY and CDR2 SVGAGI. V gave up 0 bases and J gave up 11 bases; unmatched junction bases: 12. The CDR3 length is 15 residues.

In this sample, this clonotype turned up many times. The rearrangement uses TRBV12-3 or TRBV12-4 and TRBJ1-6; 7 bases are shared with TRBD1. The length of the CDR3 is 14 residues. V dropped 7 bases and J dropped 9; count of bases not matched to a gene: 9. The CDR3: CASTLTGRSSPLHF. For the CDR3, the DNA is TGTGCCAGCACCCTGACAGGGAGGAGTTCACCCCTCCACTTT.

This chain links TRBV6-5 with TRBJ1-1, with D possibly matching TRBD1 (6 bases). The germline gives CDR1 MNHEY, CDR2 SVGAGI. The germline V and J ends were trimmed by 1 base and 0 bases, with 12 bases remaining between them. CDR3 length equals 16 residues. CDR3 loop: CASSYFRQGLNTEAFF. DNA for the CDR3: TGTGCCAGCAGTTACTTTAGGCAGGGGTTGAACACTGAAGCTTTCTTT.

On this clonotype: A much larger clone differs by one base, so this may be a read error. The CDR3 end shows no conserved phenylalanine or tryptophan, and so a read error is likely. J is TRBJ1-2 and V is TRBV12-3 or TRBV12-4, with 9 bases identical to TRBD1. J lost 4 bases, V lost 5 bases, and 2 bases had no gene match. The CDR3 runs to 13 residues. The CDR3 sequence: CASSRDRVYGYTI. In DNA form, the CDR3 reads TGTGCCAGCAGTCGGGACAGGGTCTATGGCTACACCATC.

This clonotype was seen many times. The rearrangement links TRBV2 to TRBJ2-2; 7 bases agree with TRBD2. Germline CDR1 SNHLY, CDR2 FYNNEI. Germline trimming cut 4 bases from V and 3 bases from J; bases unmatched to any gene: 5. The CDR3 contains 15 residues. CDR3 region: CASSGEGPHTGELFF. Here the CDR3 DNA reads TGTGCCAGCAGTGGGGAGGGGCCGCACACCGGGGAGCTGTTTTTT.

The sample holds many counts of this clonotype. The chain couples TRBV20-1 to TRBJ1-5, with D uncertain. V lost 2 bases and J lost 4, with 18 bases in between. Germline CDR1 is DFQATT and CDR2 is SNEGSKA (reference sequence). The CDR3 totals 16 residues. For the CDR3, the DNA is TGCAGTGCTAGAAACCGGAAGGGTATGGGGAATCAGCCCCAGCATTTT. This codes for CSARNRKGMGNQPQHF.

The CDR3 bases are TGTGCCAGCAGCCAGGAACTAGCGACGCAGCCCTACGAGCAGTACTTC. Its translation is CASSQELATQPYEQYF. The chain employs TRBV3-1 and TRBJ2-7; TRBD2 matches at 7 bases. Germline loops: CDR1 LGHDT, CDR2 YNNKEL (reference sequence). The CDR3 contains 16 residues. V shed 3 bases, J shed 2 bases, and the junction held 10 bases outside the gene matches.

This clonotype was picked up many times. This chain joins TRBV7-2 and TRBJ2-3, with D possibly TRBD2 on 5 matching bases. Germline V lookup: CDR1 SGHTA, CDR2 FQGNSA. The CDR3 loop spans 15 amino acids. Between the trimmed V and J ends, which lost 1 base and 5 bases, there was a span of 13 bases. The CDR3 DNA is TGTGCCAGCAGCTTAGTCGGCGGGTCACGAGATACGCAGTATTTT. Its translation: CASSLVGGSRDTQYF.

This clonotype was observed a few times. CDR3 sequence (DNA): TGTGCCTCAGGACTAGCGGAGTACAATGAGCAGTTCTTC. Its protein product is CASGLAEYNEQFF. The rearrangement joins TRBV30 to TRBJ2-1, with TRBD2 identical over 10 bases. There are 13 residues in the CDR3. Germline V CDR1 and CDR2: GTSNPN, SVGIG (reference sequence). The J segment lost 4 bases and the V segment lost 7 bases, leaving 4 bases of the junction unmatched.

This sequence joins TRBV6-1 and TRBJ1-1; possibly TRBD1 for D (5 bases). Trimming took 5 bases from V and 0 from J, leaving 13 bases between them. The CDR3 loop spans 15 amino acids. Germline V gives CDR1 MNHNS, CDR2 SASEGT. The CDR3 here is CASSPPGRVNTEAFF. CDR3 nucleotide sequence: TGTGCCAGCAGTCCCCCTGGCAGGGTGAACACTGAAGCTTTCTTT.